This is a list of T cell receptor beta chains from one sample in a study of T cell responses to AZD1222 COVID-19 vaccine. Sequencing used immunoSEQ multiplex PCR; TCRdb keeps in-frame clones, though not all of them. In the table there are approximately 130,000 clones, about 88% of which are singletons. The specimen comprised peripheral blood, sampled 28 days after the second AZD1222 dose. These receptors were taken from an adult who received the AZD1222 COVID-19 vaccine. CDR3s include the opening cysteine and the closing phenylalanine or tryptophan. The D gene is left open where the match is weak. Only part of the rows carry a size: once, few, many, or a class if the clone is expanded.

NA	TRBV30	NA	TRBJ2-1	TGTGCCTGGAGGCTGGGGGATCCGGAAAATGAGCAGTTCTTC	CAWRLGDPENEQFF
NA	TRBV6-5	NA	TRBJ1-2	TGTGCCAGCAGTTCGAGACAGATCTATGGCTACACCTTC	CASSSRQIYGYTF
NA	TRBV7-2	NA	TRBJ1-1	TGTGCCAGCAGCTTAGAAGGGCCCACTGAAGCTTTCTTT	CASSLEGPTEAFF
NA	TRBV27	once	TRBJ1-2	TGTGCCAGCAGTTCCAGGGGTGGGGGGTATGGCTACACCTTC	CASSSRGGGYGYTF
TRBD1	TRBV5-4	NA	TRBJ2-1	TGTGCCAGCAGCTTGGGGGGGACAGGGGGATACAATGAGCAGTTCTTC	CASSLGGTGGYNEQFF
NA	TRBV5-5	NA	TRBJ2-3	TGTGCCAGCAGCTTGGCGCCCCAGCAGGAAGATACGCAGTATTTT	CASSLAPQQEDTQYF
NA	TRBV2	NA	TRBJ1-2	TGTGCCAGCAGTGAACTGGGGGGCCCATCCTATGGCTACACCTTC	CASSELGGPSYGYTF
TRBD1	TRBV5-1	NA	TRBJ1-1	TGCGCCAGCAGCTTGGGGGACAGGGGGCCCACTGAAGCTTTCTTT	CASSLGDRGPTEAFF
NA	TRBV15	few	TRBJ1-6	TGTGCCACCAGCTTGGAGACAGAGAATTCACCCCTCCACTTT	CATSLETENSPLHF
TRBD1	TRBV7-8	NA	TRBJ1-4	TGTGCCAGCAGCTTAGGAGGGGGCAGGGAAAAACTGTTTTTT	CASSLGGGREKLFF
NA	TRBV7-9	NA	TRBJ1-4	TGTGCCAGCAGCCCTGGACGGAATAGACAAAATGAAAAACTGTTTTTT	CASSPGRNRQNEKLFF
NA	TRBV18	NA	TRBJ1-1	TGTGCCAGCTCACGGACCCAGGGGAGCACTGAAGCTTTCTTT	CASSRTQGSTEAFF
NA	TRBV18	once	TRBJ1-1	TGTGCCAGCTCACCCCTAGAGGGAGTTGAAGCTTTCTTT	CASSPLEGVEAFF
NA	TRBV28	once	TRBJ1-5	TGTGCCAGCAGCGTCTTAGGGGAAGGTATCAATCAGCCCCAGCATTTT	CASSVLGEGINQPQHF
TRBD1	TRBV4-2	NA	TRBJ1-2	TGTGCCAGCAGCCAAGCGAAGGGGGCGGGAAGCTATGGCTACACCTTC	CASSQAKGAGSYGYTF
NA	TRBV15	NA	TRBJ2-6	TGTGCCACCAGCAGCGCTGGTGGCGCCTACTCTGGGGCCAACGTCCTGACTTTC	CATSSAGGAYSGANVLTF
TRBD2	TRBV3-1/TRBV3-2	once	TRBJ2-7	TGTGCCAGCAGCCAAGGGGAGGGCGAGCAGTACTTC	CASSQGEGEQYF
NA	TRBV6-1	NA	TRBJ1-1	TGTGCCAGCAGTGAAGGGGTCAATTTAATAGCCAAGGCTTTCTTT	CASSEGVNLIAKAFF
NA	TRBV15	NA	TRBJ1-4	TGTGCCACCAGCAGAGGCCCAGATGAAAAACTGTTTTTT	CATSRGPDEKLFF
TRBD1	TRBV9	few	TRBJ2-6	TGTGCCAGCAGCGTAAGCCAGACAGGGGCCGACGACTCTGGGGCCAACGTCCTGACTTTC	CASSVSQTGADDSGANVLTF
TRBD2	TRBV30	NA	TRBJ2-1	TGTGCCTGGAGTCCGCCCGGGGCTAGCGGGGGGCTCTACAATGAGCAGTTCTTC	CAWSPPGASGGLYNEQFF
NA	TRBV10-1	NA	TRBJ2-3	TGCGCCAGCAGGAAGGACTTGGGGCCGCAGTATTTT	CASRKDLGPQYF
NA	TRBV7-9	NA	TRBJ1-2	TGTGCCAGCAGCTTGAACTATGGCTACACCTTC	CASSLNYGYTF
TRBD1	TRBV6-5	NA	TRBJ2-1	TGTGCCAGCAGTTACTCGGGGGGACAGGGGGCAAATGAGCAGTTCTTC	CASSYSGGQGANEQFF
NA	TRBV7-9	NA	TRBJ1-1	TGTGCCAGCAGGTCTGGGGCGGTGAACACTGAAGCTTTCTTT	CASRSGAVNTEAFF
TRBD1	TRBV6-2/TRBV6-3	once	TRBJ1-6	TGTGCCAGCAGTGCCCACAGGGGGCAGTTGAATTCACCCCTCCACTTT	CASSAHRGQLNSPLHF
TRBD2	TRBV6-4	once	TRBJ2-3	TGTGCCAGCAGCTTTCTAGCGGGGGGCACAGATACGCAGTATTTT	CASSFLAGGTDTQYF
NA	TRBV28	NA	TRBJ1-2	TGTGCCAGCAGTTTATCCCACTACTATGGCTACACCTTC	CASSLSHYYGYTF
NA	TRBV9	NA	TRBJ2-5	TGTGCCAGCAGCGCGGACATATTAGAGACCCAGTACTTC	CASSADILETQYF
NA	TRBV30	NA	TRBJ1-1	TGTGCCTGGAGGGACAGCCGGAACACTGAAGCTTTCTTT	CAWRDSRNTEAFF
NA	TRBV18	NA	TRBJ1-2	TGTGCCAGCTCACCAATAAGAAACTATGGCTACACCTTC	CASSPIRNYGYTF
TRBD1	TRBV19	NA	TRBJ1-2	TGTGCCAGTAGTATGGGGACAGGGGGCGCGGGTAGGAATGGCTACACCTTC	CASSMGTGGAGRNGYTF
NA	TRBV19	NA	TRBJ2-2	TGTGCCAGTAGCACCTACCGACAGGGAGGGAACACCGGGGAGCTGTTTTTT	CASSTYRQGGNTGELFF
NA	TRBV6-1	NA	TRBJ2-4	TGTGCCAGCAGTGATAGCGGAGTAGCCAAAAACATTCAGTACTTC	CASSDSGVAKNIQYF
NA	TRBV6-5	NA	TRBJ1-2	TGTGCCAGCAGCCGCCCGGGGAACTATGGCTACACCTTC	CASSRPGNYGYTF
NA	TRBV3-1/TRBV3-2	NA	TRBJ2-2	TGTGCCAGCAGCCAAGGGGGGGGCCACACCGGGGAGCTGTTTTTT	CASSQGGGHTGELFF
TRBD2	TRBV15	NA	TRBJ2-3	TGTGCCACCAGCAGCGCTAGCGGGGGGCCAGCAGATACGCAGTATTTT	CATSSASGGPADTQYF
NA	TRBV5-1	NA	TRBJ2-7	TGCGCCAGCAGCCTCAGGATCTCCTACGAGCAGTACTTC	CASSLRISYEQYF
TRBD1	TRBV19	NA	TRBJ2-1	TGTGCCAGTACAAAGGGGACAGGAGGCTACAATGAGCAGTTCTTC	CASTKGTGGYNEQFF
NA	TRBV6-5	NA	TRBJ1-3	TGTGCCAGCAGCCCCGCGTTTGGAAACACCATATATTTT	CASSPAFGNTIYF
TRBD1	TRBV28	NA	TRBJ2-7	TGTGCCAGCAGCCGGCGACAGGGGCAAGACTTC	CASSRRQGQDF
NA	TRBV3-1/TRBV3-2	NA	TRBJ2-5	TGTGCCAGCAGCCAAGACGAGGAGACCCAGTACTTC	CASSQDEETQYF
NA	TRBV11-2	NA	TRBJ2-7	TGTGCCAGCAGCCCAGTACGCGACCCACAGCCTTCCTACGAGCAGTACTTC	CASSPVRDPQPSYEQYF
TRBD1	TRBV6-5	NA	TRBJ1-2	TGTGCCAGCACCCAGGGGGCGCGAGGCTACACCTTC	CASTQGARGYTF
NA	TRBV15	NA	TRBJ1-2	TGTGCCACCAGCAGAGTGTTGGGGGCGCGGGATGGCTACACCTTC	CATSRVLGARDGYTF
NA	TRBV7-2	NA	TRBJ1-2	TGTGCCAGCAGCCACGGTCGTAACTATGGCTACACCTTC	CASSHGRNYGYTF
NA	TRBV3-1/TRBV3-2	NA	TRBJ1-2	TGTGCCAGCAGCCAAAGAAATATGGGAGGCTATGGCTACACCTTC	CASSQRNMGGYGYTF
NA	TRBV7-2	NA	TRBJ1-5	TGTGCCAGCAGCTATACAGGGAAGGGGCAGCCCCAGCATTTT	CASSYTGKGQPQHF
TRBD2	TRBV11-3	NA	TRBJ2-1	TGTGCCAGCAGCGGGGCTCGGGCGGCTAGCGGGAGCAAGCAGTTCTTC	CASSGARAASGSKQFF
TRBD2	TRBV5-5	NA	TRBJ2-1	TGTGCCAGCAGCGCCCGGCTAGCGGGCTACAATGAGCAGTTCTTC	CASSARLAGYNEQFF
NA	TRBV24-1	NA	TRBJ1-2	TGTGCCACCAGCGGTCCTCCAGGAAACTATGGCTACACCTTC	CATSGPPGNYGYTF
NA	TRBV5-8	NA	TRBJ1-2	TGTGCCAGCAGCTTGGGTCTAGGCTACACCTTC	CASSLGLGYTF
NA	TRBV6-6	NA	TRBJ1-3	TGTGCCAGCAGGCAAATTGGCCCGGAGGCGGGAAACACCATATATTTT	CASRQIGPEAGNTIYF
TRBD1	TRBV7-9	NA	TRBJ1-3	TGTGCCAGCACCAACCCCCAGGGGGGTGAAGGAAACACCATATATTTT	CASTNPQGGEGNTIYF
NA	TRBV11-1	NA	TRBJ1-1	TGTGCCAGCAGCCTACAACGGAACACTGAAGCTTTCTTT	CASSLQRNTEAFF
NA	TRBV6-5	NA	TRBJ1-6	TGTGCCAGCAGGAGTGCCGGGACAACCAATTCACCCCTCCACTTT	CASRSAGTTNSPLHF